This TCR beta chain was observed in a study of blood T cells in healthy people across ages (dated by TCRdb to about 2015). In the study overall: In model experiments, roughly one uniquely barcoded TCR beta cDNA molecule per two T cells was captured by template switching. To track age-related changes in TCR beta repertoire diversity, the study relied on deep sequencing normalized with unique cDNA molecular identifiers. Using the same blood draw, the study looked at two additional independent replicas of 1 million unique cDNA reads for two donors, one aged 18 to 30 and the other aged 80 or older. To avoid experimental bias, donors of different ages were randomly spread across the sequencing lanes. Donors were grouped into four age groups: young (average roughly 15 years), middle-aged (approximately 41), aged (around 60) and long-lived (about 82). General findings and caveats noted by the study authors: The long-lived group showed more naive CD4+ T cells, fewer expanded clones and increased TCR diversity than the aged group, suggesting age selection. A strong correlation was found between observed TCR beta diversity and the percentage of naive T cells measured by flow cytometry. Estimates of total diversity from one million sequenced T cells were regarded as lower bounds and underestimates. As age increased, observed TCR beta diversity per million T cells dropped in a roughly linear way, and a significant reduction was already evident by age 40. Since profiling was done on bulk unsorted PBMCs, naive and antigen-experienced compartments could not be conclusively compared. The CMV infection status of donors was not known, potentially confounding age-related changes in expanded clonotypes.

The donors were some 36 Caucasian individuals from Russia, aged 6 to 90 years, who were systemically healthy. About 10 milliliters of peripheral blood were collected from each donor into EDTA-treated Vacutainer tubes. Ficoll-Paque density-gradient centrifugation was used to isolate PBMCs, with at least 6.5 million obtained per sample. Trizol reagent was used to extract total RNA from PBMCs, with at least 5.5 micrograms per sample. For every donor, flow cytometry on a PBMC aliquot measured the percentage of naive CD45RAhigh/CD27high T cells. Library prep was done by 5' RACE. Sequenced on an Illumina HiSeq 2500. A second PCR of roughly 6 to 11 cycles was run with a J-beta primer mix and a sample-barcoded 5' primer. Each TCR beta cDNA molecule received a unique molecular identifier from a template-switch 5' adaptor carrying 12 random nucleotides. Each sample yielded at least 2.5 million CDR3-containing paired-end reads. All of the RNA was converted into first-strand cDNA using the Mint cDNA synthesis kit, with a TRBC-specific oligonucleotide serving as the primer. All cDNA was treated with uracil-DNA glycosylase and then went through a first 18-cycle PCR with the universal primers M1SS and BC2_uni_R. On the authors' methods: For normalization, 1 million high-quality reads, each with a distinct molecular identifier, were randomly selected from each sample. Reads with shared molecular identifiers were discarded instead of being binned into consensus sequences. CDR3 identification, clonotype clustering and error correction used MiTCR with a Q25 quality threshold and the strictest error-elimination algorithm. Lower-bound total TCR beta diversity was estimated with a nonparametric unseen species model using Euler transformation. TCRdb passed the public sequencing reads through fastp at Q25 and MiXCR, retaining productive beta sequences. For every CDR3 protein sequence, its rows merge into one entry that carries the most common genes and DNA. The V and J calls shown here were made by TCRdb, not taken from the authors' results. The sample has around 580,000 distinct CDR3 sequences on record, roughly 48% of them singletons. The ten largest clonotypes hold around 25% of the sample.

Of note for this clonotype: The antigen it recognizes is unknown. Base qualities are missing; no much larger clone stands one base away.

V is reduced by 0 bases and J by 8 bases, leaving a spacing of 19 bases between them. CDR1 MNHEY and CDR2 SVGAGI were looked up in the germline V gene. From its cysteine to its phenylalanine, the CDR3 spans 16 amino acids. The entry retains the CDR3 DNA only, 48 bases that are in frame from base 1. The sequenced material came from blood. The V and J genes are TRBV6-5 and TRBJ1-2; the D gene remains uncertain. This sequence originates from a man aged 80 or over in good health. The DNA is TGTGCCAGCAGTTACTCGAATGCGGGCAGAGCATACGGCTACACCTTC. Translated, it reads CASSYSNAGRAYGYTF.